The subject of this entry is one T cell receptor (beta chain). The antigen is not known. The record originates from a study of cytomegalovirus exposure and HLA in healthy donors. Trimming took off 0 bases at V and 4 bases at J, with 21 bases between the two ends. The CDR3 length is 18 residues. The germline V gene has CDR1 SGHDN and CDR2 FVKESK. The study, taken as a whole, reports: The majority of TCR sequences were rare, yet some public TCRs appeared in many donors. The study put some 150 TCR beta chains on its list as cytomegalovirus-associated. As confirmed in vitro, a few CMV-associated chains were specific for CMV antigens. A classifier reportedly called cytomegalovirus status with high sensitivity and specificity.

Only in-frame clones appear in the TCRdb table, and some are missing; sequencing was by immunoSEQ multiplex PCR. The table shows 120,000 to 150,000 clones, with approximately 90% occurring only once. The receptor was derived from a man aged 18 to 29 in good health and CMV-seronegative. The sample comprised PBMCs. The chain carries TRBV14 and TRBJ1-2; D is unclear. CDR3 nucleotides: TGTGCCAGCAGCCAAGATATTGGCCGGGGAGTGTGGGGCTATGGCTACACCTTC. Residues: CASSQDIGRGVWGYGYTF.